The 26 T cell receptor beta chains given below trace back to one sample, sequenced in a study of OX40 agonist ivuxolimab in advanced cancers. The protocol was immunoSEQ multiplex PCR, while the TCRdb copy is restricted to in-frame clones and leaves out a portion. In the table there are some 86,000 clones, 90% to 95% of which are singletons. The sequencing used CD4+ or CD8+ T cells sorted from blood, collected in a trial of the OX40 agonist ivuxolimab. These receptors all stem from an adult with an advanced solid tumor such as melanoma, head and neck, liver or kidney cancer.

This clone is a singleton in its sample. This chain links TRBV4-2 with TRBJ2-2, with D perhaps TRBD2 (6 bases). Germline CDR1 reads LGHNA; CDR2 reads YNFKEQ. The CDR3 sequence is 14 residues long. The germline V and J ends were trimmed by 2 bases and 8 bases, with 12 bases remaining between them. The CDR3 DNA reads TGTGCCAGCAGCCAAAACACGGGGAGGGGGGAGCTGTTTTTT. It is translated as CASSQNTGRGELFF.

This chain connects TRBV4-2 to TRBJ2-7; TRBD2 might be the D (6 bases). Trimming took off 1 base at V and 4 bases at J, with 14 bases between the two ends. CDR3 length equals 15 residues. Looked up from germline, CDR1 is LGHNA and CDR2 is YNFKEQ. The CDR3 loop is CASSQGLVKGYEQYF. The CDR3, as DNA: TGTGCCAGCAGCCAAGGACTAGTCAAGGGTTACGAGCAGTACTTC.

The genes are TRBV13 and TRBJ2-3; D perhaps matches TRBD2 (6 bases). The germline CDR1 and CDR2 sequences are PRHDT and FYEKMQ (reference sequence). The CDR3 has 17 amino acids. Trimming took 5 bases from V and 1 from J, leaving 19 bases between them. The CDR3 coding sequence is TGTGCCAGCAGCGACCGGGGGACCCCGTCGGGCACAGATACGCAGTATTTT. Protein sequence: CASSDRGTPSGTDTQYF.

This chain joins TRBV9 and TRBJ1-4; 8 positions match TRBD1. The CDR3 runs 14 residues. The ends lost 0 bases at V and 7 bases at J; junction bases unmatched: 2. Germline CDR1 reads SGDLS; CDR2 reads YYNGEE. Here the CDR3 reads CASSVEGTGEKLFF. The CDR3 DNA reads TGTGCCAGCAGCGTAGAGGGGACAGGTGAAAAACTGTTTTTT.

This clone came up once. This chain joins TRBV4-1 and TRBJ2-1; 7 bases are shared with TRBD2. The CDR3 has 16 residues. The germline V gene encodes CDR1 MGHRA and CDR2 YSYEKL. Trimming took 0 bases from V and 7 from J; bases not matched to a gene: 9. The CDR3 DNA reads TGCGCCAGCAGCCAAGAAAACCTAGCGGTATTTAATGAGCAGTTCTTC. Translated: CASSQENLAVFNEQFF.

The V and J genes are TRBV6-6 and TRBJ2-7, with TRBD1 matching 7 bases. Germline CDR1 and CDR2: MNHNY and SVGAGI (reference sequence). The V gene end was trimmed by 5 bases and the J gene end by 2 bases; junction bases not matched to a gene: 9. This CDR3 has 15 amino acids. Here the CDR3 DNA reads TGTGCCAGCAGTCCTCTGGGACAGTCCACCTACGAGCAGTACTTC. It is translated as CASSPLGQSTYEQYF.

The CDR3 nucleotides are TGTGCCAGCAGCTCGTACCTAGCGGGGGGCAACACAGATACGCAGTATTTT. This translates into CASSSYLAGGNTDTQYF. The genes are TRBV7-9 and TRBJ2-3; 11 positions agree with TRBD2. V was pared by 4 bases and J by 2 bases, with 8 bases of the junction left unmatched. The CDR3 covers 17 residues. Per germline, CDR1 SEHNR and CDR2 FQNEAQ (reference sequence). Complete variable domain (other parts from reference TRBV7-9 and TRBJ2-3): DTGVSQNPRHKITKRGQNVTFRCDPISEHNRLYWYRQTLGQGPEFLTYFQNEAQLEKSRLLSDRFSAERPKGSFSTLEIQRTEQGDSAMYLCASSSYLAGGNTDTQYFGPGTRLTVL.

The chain combines TRBV4-3 with TRBJ2-3; D perhaps matches TRBD2 (6 bases). This CDR3 has 14 residues. Trimming stripped 4 bases from V and 2 bases from J, with 10 bases between. Germline lookup yields CDR1 LGHNA and CDR2 YSLEER. CDR3 loop: CASSLGRYTDTQYF. In nucleotides, the CDR3 is TGCGCCAGCAGCCTAGGGAGGTACACAGATACGCAGTATTTT.

The gene calls are TRBV2 and TRBJ1-5; D remains ambiguous. The CDR3 is 15 residues long. Germline V gene data show CDR1 as SNHLY and CDR2 as FYNNEI. V lost 6 bases, J lost 0 bases, and 12 bases lay in between. The CDR3 coding sequence is TGTGCCAGCAGCCCTGGGGTCCATAGCAATCAGCCCCAGCATTTT. Protein: CASSPGVHSNQPQHF.

The CDR3 DNA follows: TGTGCCAGCCAAGTGGATACGAACACCGGGGAGCTGTTTTTT. Its translation is CASQVDTNTGELFF. The chain has TRBV6-5 and TRBJ2-2; D is ambiguous. The V gene lost 8 bases and the J gene lost 0 bases, with 10 bases spanning the gap. The CDR3 spans 14 residues. Germline CDR1 reads MNHEY; CDR2 reads SVGAGI.

This clone occurred once. V usage is TRBV11-2 and J usage is TRBJ1-5; the D is unclear. This CDR3 has 13 amino acids. V was clipped by 5 bases and J by 6 bases, with 11 bases between them. Germline-derived CDR1 and CDR2 are SGHAT and FQNNGV. CDR3 nucleotide sequence: TGTGCCAGCAGCATAGGGAGCCTTCAGCCCCAGCATTTT. It is translated as CASSIGSLQPQHF.

The rearrangement joins TRBV7-3 to TRBJ2-2, with TRBD2 as a possible D gene (5 bases). The CDR3 covers 15 residues. Trimming left V 5 bases short and J 4 bases short, with 14 bases between. The germline V gene has CDR1 SGHTA and CDR2 FQGTGA. DNA of the CDR3: TGTGCCAGCAGCCTGCAAGGAGGCAGCACCGGGGAGCTGTTTTTT. As protein: CASSLQGGSTGELFF.

This CDR3 is CASSSRGQGAISEKLFF. The CDR3 DNA follows: TGTGCCAGCAGCTCCCGGGGACAGGGGGCGATTAGTGAAAAACTGTTTTTT. The chain links TRBV7-6 to TRBJ1-4; 12 bases align to TRBD1. This CDR3 region has 17 residues. CDR1 SGHVS and CDR2 FNYEAQ come from the germline V gene. Unmatched junction bases numbered 10, after V lost 4 bases and J lost 7 bases.

The chain joins TRBV27 to TRBJ2-1, with D perhaps TRBD1 or TRBD2 (6 bases each). Germline loops: CDR1 MNHEY, CDR2 SMNVEV (reference sequence). The ends were cut back, 8 bases at V and 9 bases at J, with 20 bases in the middle. The CDR3 sequence is 14 residues long. CDR3 region: CASSEGAAQGEQFF. The DNA of the CDR3 is TGTGCCAGCTCGGAGGGTGCGGCACAGGGTGAGCAGTTCTTC.

V and J are TRBV7-2 and TRBJ2-7, with D perhaps matching TRBD2 (5 bases). CDR3 length equals 13 residues. CDR1 and CDR2 from the germline V gene are SGHTA and FQGNSA. V shed 5 bases and J shed 4 bases, with 12 bases lying between them. As DNA, the CDR3 is TGTGCCAGCAGCCCTAGCTCAAATTACGAGCAGTACTTC. Amino acid sequence: CASSPSSNYEQYF.

The gene calls are TRBV9 and TRBJ2-7, with D possibly being TRBD1 (5 bases). Germline CDR1 SGDLS, CDR2 YYNGEE. The V gene lost 0 bases and the J gene lost 4 bases, with 14 bases spanning the gap. CDR3 length: 15 residues. For the CDR3, the DNA is TGTGCCAGCAGCGTAGTCCCAGGGATAGGGTACGAGCAGTACTTC. Amino acid sequence: CASSVVPGIGYEQYF.

A few counts support this clone. The rearrangement joins TRBV5-4 to TRBJ2-7; the D gene is possibly TRBD2 (5 bases). The CDR3 sequence is 15 residues long. The germline V gene has CDR1 SGHNT and CDR2 YYREEE (reference sequence). V shed 4 bases and J shed 0 bases, with 14 bases lying between them. This chain's CDR3 is CASSPARRSSYEQYF. The CDR3 coding sequence is TGTGCCAGCAGCCCGGCACGGAGGAGCTCCTACGAGCAGTACTTC.

The chain employs TRBV19 and TRBJ2-3, with D hard to call. Trimming stripped 5 bases from V and 2 bases from J, with 5 bases between. The CDR3 totals 12 residues. Germline V CDR1 and CDR2: LNHDA, SQIVND (reference sequence). The CDR3 loop reads CASSENTDTQYF. In DNA, the CDR3 is TGTGCCAGTAGTGAGAACACAGATACGCAGTATTTT. The complete variable domain, with remaining parts taken from reference TRBV19 and TRBJ2-3, reads DGGITQSPKYLFRKEGQNVTLSCEQNLNHDAMYWYRQDPGQGLRLIYYSQIVNDFQKGDIAEGYSVSREKKESFPLTVTSAQKNPTAFYLCASSENTDTQYFGPGTRLTVL.

The rearrangement uses TRBV7-9 and TRBJ2-3, with D possibly matching TRBD2 (6 bases). CDR3 size: 13 residues. Germline CDR1 and CDR2: SEHNR and FQNEAQ (reference sequence). The V end was cut by 5 bases, the J end by 3 bases, with 9 bases between. The CDR3 protein is CASSPRETDTQYF. The CDR3 DNA follows: TGTGCCAGCAGCCCTCGGGAGACAGATACGCAGTATTTT. Filled out from reference TRBV7-9 and TRBJ2-3, the complete variable domain reads DTGVSQNPRHKITKRGQNVTFRCDPISEHNRLYWYRQTLGQGPEFLTYFQNEAQLEKSRLLSDRFSAERPKGSFSTLEIQRTEQGDSAMYLCASSPRETDTQYFGPGTRLTVL.

The chain uses TRBV11-2 and TRBJ2-7; D might be TRBD1 (6 bases). Trimming took 3 bases from V and 3 from J, leaving 9 bases between them. This CDR3 comprises 13 residues. Germline V gene lookup returns CDR1 SGHAT and CDR2 FQNNGV. The CDR3 loop reads CASSLTQGYEQYF. Here the CDR3 DNA reads TGTGCCAGCAGCTTGACACAGGGCTACGAGCAGTACTTC.

The rearrangement uses TRBV5-5 and TRBJ2-7; D unresolved. Germline V gene lookup returns CDR1 SGHKS and CDR2 YYEKEE (reference sequence). V lost 0 bases to trimming and J lost 4 bases, with 14 bases between them. The CDR3 has 15 amino acids. CDR3 residues: CASSLVVPSQYEQYF. For the CDR3, the DNA is TGTGCCAGCAGCTTGGTAGTACCTTCTCAGTACGAGCAGTACTTC.

The chain employs TRBV4-3 and TRBJ2-7; tentatively, D is TRBD1 (6 bases). The ends were cut back, 0 bases at V and 3 bases at J, with 12 bases in the middle. The CDR3 covers 15 residues. Germline CDR1 is LGHNA and CDR2 is YSLEER. CDR3 sequence: CASSQDITDSYEQYF. Written as DNA, the CDR3 is TGCGCCAGCAGCCAAGACATCACGGACAGCTACGAGCAGTACTTC.

V usage is TRBV7-9 and J usage is TRBJ2-4, with 9 bases identical to TRBD2. J was trimmed by 8 bases and V by 5 bases; bases with no gene match: 7. Germline V CDR1 and CDR2: SEHNR, FQNEAQ (reference sequence). The CDR3 covers 14 residues. The CDR3 loop is CASSPREREDIQYF. Here the CDR3 DNA reads TGTGCCAGCAGCCCCCGGGAGCGGGAGGACATTCAGTACTTC.

This chain uses TRBV7-8 with TRBJ2-7; D remains unclear. The CDR3 has 12 residues. The ends were cut back, 3 bases at V and 1 base at J, with 4 bases in the middle. Germline CDR1 reads SGHVS; CDR2 reads FQNEAQ. CDR3 coding DNA: TGTGCCAGCAGCTTTAGGTCCTACGAGCAGTACTTC. Translating gives CASSFRSYEQYF.

The chain employs TRBV19 and TRBJ1-4; tentatively, D is TRBD1 (6 bases). This CDR3 spans 16 amino acids. Germline CDR1 is LNHDA and CDR2 is SQIVND (reference sequence). Trimming took 6 bases from V and 3 from J, leaving 17 bases between them. The CDR3 sequence is CASRVSSGAANEKLFF. CDR3 in DNA: TGTGCCAGTAGAGTATCCTCGGGGGCGGCTAATGAAAAACTGTTTTTT.

This chain joins TRBV6-5 and TRBJ2-5; D may be TRBD1 (6 bases). Germline CDR1 is MNHEY and CDR2 is SVGAGI. The CDR3 loop spans 13 amino acids. Deletions cut 6 bases from V and 2 bases from J, with 10 bases between. This CDR3 reads CASRDRGQETQYF. CDR3 coding DNA: TGTGCCAGCAGGGACAGAGGACAAGAGACCCAGTACTTC.